This T cell receptor (beta chain) was identified during a study of memory CD4+ T cells and cytomegalovirus serostatus. About the research overall: Healthy Belgian adult donors included about nine CMV-positive and 24 CMV-negative people.

Sequencing was performed with immunoSEQ multiplex PCR; in TCRdb, only in-frame clones are kept and a portion is missing. The sample holds about 48,000 clones, roughly 73% seen once. The germline V gene has CDR1 SGHRS and CDR2 YFSETQ. V lost 2 bases and J lost 2, with 7 bases in between. The CDR3 sequence is 13 residues long. This clone was recorded once. No antigen is known for it. Single viable CD3+CD4+CD8-CD45RO+ cells were sorted as the memory CD4+ T cells. General observations from the study: CD4+ memory repertoires contained about 40% of the 164 reported CMV TCRbeta sequences. The CMV-associated TCR signature appears largely within the CD4+ memory repertoire.

The chain links TRBV5-1 to TRBJ1-1; D is uncertain. This clonotype was sampled from an adult in good health and CMV-seronegative. Sequencing input: memory CD4+ T cells from blood. The DNA of the CDR3 is TGCGCCAGCAGCTTAACAGCAAACACTGAAGCTTTCTTT. Encoded protein: CASSLTANTEAFF. The whole variable domain, filled in from reference TRBV5-1 and TRBJ1-1, reads KAGVTQTPRYLIKTRGQQVTLSCSPISGHRSVSWYQQTPGQGLQFLFEYFSETQRNKGNFPGRFSGRQFSNSRSEMNVSTLELGDSALYLCASSLTANTEAFFGQGTRLTVV.